The entry that follows covers one TCR beta chain sequence. Its specificity is not known. These data are taken from a study of vaccination and CD4 T cells after COVID-19. The Oncomine TCR Beta short-read assay sequenced DNA from cultured CD4+ T cells. One entry per CDR3 protein, called by TCRdb with MiXCR from the PCR reads. The data hold over 8,500 distinct CDR3 sequences, with less than 25% observed a single time. Germline CDR1 is DFQATT and CDR2 is SNEGSKA (reference sequence). Germline trimming cut 6 bases from V and 4 bases from J; bases unmatched to any gene: 11. This CDR3 has 15 residues. Whole-study findings and limits: For SARS-CoV-2-reactive clonotypes, the median went from about 22 to 38, a nonsignificant increase.

Treatment indicated: roughly 11-day PBMC culture with coronavirus spike peptide pools or control peptides (ViraFEST assay). This receptor was identified in a human donor who had recovered from COVID-19. The sample was CD4+ T cells from blood, cultured in vitro, taken after SARS-CoV-2 vaccination. V gene TRBV20-1 combines with J gene TRBJ2-7; 11 bases align to TRBD2. Here the CDR3 reads CSAPQSTSGAYEQYF. Written as DNA, the CDR3 is TGCAGTGCCCCCCAGTCGACTAGCGGGGCATACGAGCAGTACTTC.